This note documents a single TCR beta chain sequence. This entry belongs to a study of blood T cell repertoires in COVID-19. For the study at large: PBMCs, B-cell-depleted T cells, or T cells were the source of the cDNA or gDNA that made up the material.

Repertoires were generated with immunoSEQ multiplex PCR, while TCRdb's copy carries only in-frame clones and drops some. The sample records some 140,000 clones, 79% being singletons. The clonotype comes from a man in his 60s with acute or convalescent COVID-19. What was sequenced was peripheral blood.

The CDR3 region is CASSLGTGMSGANVLTF. The DNA of the CDR3 is TGTGCCAGCAGCCTCGGGACAGGGATGTCTGGGGCCAACGTCCTGACTTTC. This sequence joins TRBV11-3 and TRBJ2-6, with TRBD1 matching 9 bases. Germline V CDR1 and CDR2: SGHNT, YENEEA. The length of the CDR3 is 17 residues. Germline trimming cut 5 bases from V and 1 base from J; bases unmatched to any gene: 6.